A single sample is the source of the 30 T cell receptor beta chains below, sequenced in a study of T cells in Graves' hyperthyroidism and ophthalmopathy. RNA transcripts yielded amplified TCR beta CDR3 regions. In the first-round RT-PCR of the TCR CDR3, the HTBI primer set was used. TCRdb reanalysed the multiplex PCR reads using MiXCR and keeps one entry per CDR3 protein. Altogether roughly 260,000 distinct CDR3 sequences are present, 14% to 15% being singletons, with the ten largest covering about an eighth. The source material was blood. These receptors were taken from a woman aged 40-49 years with Graves' hyperthyroidism that later progressed to Graves' ophthalmopathy.

A word on this clonotype: The junction does not match germline at one end; this may be a read error. The genes are TRBV15 and TRBJ2-1; TRBD2 matches 9 bases. The CDR3 sequence is 18 residues long. Germline V gene sequence: CDR1 LNHNV, CDR2 YYDKDF (reference sequence). CDR3: CATSRGLAGYVSYNKQFF. The CDR3 nucleotides are TGTGCCACCAGCAGAGGGCTAGCGGGATATGTGTCCTACAATAAGCAGTTCTTC.

This clonotype was seen repeatedly, ten times or more. The V call is TRBV12-3 or TRBV12-4, the J call TRBJ2-1; the match to TRBD1 covers 9 bases. V shed 3 bases and J 6 bases; nucleotides not matched to a gene: 18. CDR3 length: 19 amino acids. Here the CDR3 reads CASSFKRIRRQGDINEQFF. The CDR3 DNA follows: TGTGCCAGCAGTTTTAAGCGGATCCGAAGACAGGGGGATATCAATGAGCAGTTCTTC.

This clonotype was counted many times. The chain has TRBV5-6 and TRBJ2-3; D is undetermined. The V gene's germline CDR1 is SGHDT and CDR2 YYEEEE. V was trimmed by 4 bases and J by 2 bases, leaving 8 bases between them. This CDR3 is 13 amino acids long. DNA of the CDR3: TGTGCCAGCAGCCCATATATCACAGATACGCAGTATTTT. This encodes CASSPYITDTQYF.

The chain recombines TRBV5-1 with TRBJ1-6, with D perhaps matching TRBD1 (6 bases). V gave up 3 bases and J gave up 4 bases, with 11 bases separating them. CDR1 and CDR2 from the germline V gene are SGHRS and YFSETQ. This CDR3 spans 15 amino acids. CDR3 loop: CASSYLDSYNSPLHF. The DNA of the CDR3 is TGCGCCAGCAGCTACCTGGACAGTTATAATTCACCCCTCCACTTT.

This clonotype was seen many times. The chain combines TRBV5-1 with TRBJ2-3, with 11 bases matching TRBD2. V gave up 4 bases and J gave up 4 bases; unmatched junction bases: 11. The CDR3 loop spans 17 amino acids. In germline, CDR1 is SGHRS, CDR2 YFSETQ. Here the CDR3 reads CASSPSIAGGPSDTQYF. CDR3 DNA sequence: TGCGCCAGCAGCCCCTCGATAGCGGGAGGGCCCTCAGATACGCAGTATTTT.

This clonotype was detected a few times. The chain links TRBV5-1 to TRBJ2-1; 13 bases align to TRBD2. Germline V gene lookup returns CDR1 SGHRS and CDR2 YFSETQ. Trimming cost V 7 bases and J 9 bases; bases outside gene matches: 7. The CDR3 has 14 amino acids. CDR3 in DNA: TGCGCCAGCGATTGGACTAGCGGGAGAGGTGAGCAGTTCTTC. This sequence encodes CASDWTSGRGEQFF. Based on the CDR3 plus reference TRBV5-1 and TRBJ2-1, the full variable domain is KAGVTQTPRYLIKTRGQQVTLSCSPISGHRSVSWYQQTPGQGLQFLFEYFSETQRNKGNFPGRFSGRQFSNSRSEMNVSTLELGDSALYLCASDWTSGRGEQFFGPGTRLTVL.

V gene TRBV20-1 combines with J gene TRBJ1-5; D remains ambiguous. This CDR3 is 13 amino acids long. V lost 7 bases and J 5 bases, leaving 15 bases between the germline ends. Germline CDR1 is DFQATT and CDR2 is SNEGSKA (reference sequence). The DNA of the CDR3 is TGCAGTGGTCGAGGAAGTTTGGATCAGCCCCAGCATTTT. It is translated as CSGRGSLDQPQHF.

The chain employs TRBV2 and TRBJ2-7, with TRBD2 matching 7 bases. Germline lookup yields CDR1 SNHLY and CDR2 FYNNEI. This CDR3 has 13 amino acids. The trim removed 2 bases at V and 6 bases at J, leaving 4 bases unmatched. Here the CDR3 DNA reads TGTGCCAGCAGTGAACAGGGCGGGAGCGAGCAGTACTTC. Translating it yields CASSEQGGSEQYF.

The gene calls are TRBV2 and TRBJ2-2; D gene unclear. CDR3 size: 14 residues. CDR1 is SNHLY, CDR2 FYNNEI, per germline. V was clipped by 6 bases and J by 1 base, with 9 bases between them. The CDR3 bases are TGTGCCAGCAGGGGTCCAGTGAACACCGGGGAGCTGTTTTTT. Translation: CASRGPVNTGELFF.

This clonotype has ten or more counts. The rearrangement uses TRBV10-3 and TRBJ2-2, with D unresolved. V gave up 2 bases and J gave up 3 bases, with 10 bases separating them. CDR3 size: 15 residues. The germline CDR1 and CDR2 sequences are ENHRY and SYGVKD. CDR3 residues: CAISEGRADTGELFF. CDR3 DNA sequence: TGTGCCATCAGTGAGGGTCGGGCGGACACCGGGGAGCTGTTTTTT.

This clonotype was recorded many times. V is TRBV5-6 and J is TRBJ2-6, with a possible D match to TRBD2 (6 bases). This CDR3 has 17 amino acids. The germline gives CDR1 SGHDT, CDR2 YYEEEE. With 4 bases removed from V and 3 bases from J, the gap between germline ends came to 17 bases. CDR3 nucleotide sequence: TGTGCCAGCAGCGGCCCTAGCGTTTCACTTGGGGCCAACGTCCTGACTTTC. The encoded protein is CASSGPSVSLGANVLTF.

The chain uses TRBV4-1 and TRBJ2-7; D is tentatively TRBD1 or TRBD2 (5 bases each). V lost 2 bases and J lost 5, with 22 bases in between. The CDR3 extends over 17 amino acids. Germline CDR1 is MGHRA and CDR2 is YSYEKL. The CDR3 loop reads CASSQFAGLPIGDEQYF. The CDR3 DNA follows: TGCGCCAGCAGCCAATTTGCGGGCCTGCCAATAGGGGACGAGCAGTACTTC.

This clonotype has at least ten counts. The gene calls are TRBV9 and TRBJ1-3; D perhaps matches TRBD1 (5 bases). Germline CDR1 is SGDLS and CDR2 is YYNGEE. The CDR3 has 19 residues. V was clipped by 0 bases and J by 7 bases, with 26 bases between them. For the CDR3, the DNA is TGTGCCAGCAGCGTAGACCCCACCAAGGCGCAGGGATGGTCCAACACCATATATTTT. This translates into CASSVDPTKAQGWSNTIYF.

The J gene is TRBJ2-1, the V gene TRBV25-1; D gene unclear. Germline V gene data show CDR1 as MGHDK and CDR2 as SYGVNS. The CDR3 runs 12 residues. The V end was cut by 4 bases, the J end by 5 bases, with 6 bases between. The CDR3: CASSVLHNEQFF. In DNA, the CDR3 is TGTGCCAGCAGTGTCCTCCACAATGAGCAGTTCTTC.

This chain joins TRBV7-2 and TRBJ1-2; 7 bases match TRBD1. The J segment lost 7 bases and the V segment lost 5 bases, leaving 19 bases of the junction unmatched. Germline V gene data show CDR1 as SGHTA and CDR2 as FQGNSA. There are 17 residues in the CDR3. CDR3 protein: CASSRKIKTGNHGGYTF. CDR3 in DNA: TGTGCCAGCAGCCGGAAGATCAAGACAGGGAATCATGGTGGCTACACCTTC.

This clonotype has ten or more counts. The chain employs TRBV20-1 and TRBJ1-6, with 7 positions matching TRBD1. Germline V gene data show CDR1 as DFQATT and CDR2 as SNEGSKA (reference sequence). The CDR3 loop spans 17 amino acids. V shed 0 bases and J 6 bases; nucleotides not matched to a gene: 11. This CDR3 reads CSAREIYTNRGNSPLHF. The CDR3 nucleotides are TGCAGTGCTAGAGAAATATATACCAACAGGGGTAATTCACCCCTCCACTTT.

This clonotype was seen at least ten times. The genes are TRBV7-9 and TRBJ2-1, with 9 bases identical to TRBD2. Germline assignment: CDR1 SEHNR and CDR2 FQNEAQ (reference sequence). The CDR3 is made up of 17 amino acids. Losses at the gene ends were 5 bases for V and 8 bases for J; bases not matched to a gene: 16. This chain's CDR3 is CASSGSIAGAWFDEQFF. Written as DNA, the CDR3 is TGTGCCAGCAGCGGATCAATAGCGGGAGCTTGGTTTGATGAGCAGTTCTTC.

In its sample, this clonotype was seen many times. The V call is TRBV6-2 or TRBV6-3, the J call TRBJ1-5; possibly TRBD1 for D (5 bases). Germline V lookup: CDR1 MNHEY, CDR2 SVGEGT. Between the trimmed V and J ends, which lost 2 bases and 2 bases, there was a span of 13 bases. This CDR3 is 16 amino acids long. CDR3 sequence (DNA): TGTGCCAGCAGTTACGATAGGGGAAAGGGCAATCAGCCCCAGCATTTT. Encoded protein: CASSYDRGKGNQPQHF.

This clonotype has ten or more counts. In nucleotides, the CDR3 is TGTGCCAGCAGCCAACGGGACAGGGTTGGGGATACGCAGTATTTT. This encodes CASSQRDRVGDTQYF. The V call is TRBV3-1, the J call TRBJ2-3; 9 bases are a match to TRBD1. Germline V CDR1 and CDR2: LGHDT, YNNKEL (reference sequence). The junction had 6 bases not matched to a gene; V was cut back by 2 bases and J by 6 bases. The CDR3 spans 15 residues.

The CDR3 is CSAMGTRHYEQFF. The DNA of the CDR3 is TGCAGTGCCATGGGGACGAGACACTATGAGCAGTTCTTC. The V gene is TRBV20-1, the J gene TRBJ2-1; D possibly matches TRBD1 or TRBD2 (5 bases each). The CDR3 has 13 residues. From germline, CDR1 is DFQATT and CDR2 SNEGSKA (reference sequence). Trimming shortened V by 6 bases and J by 8 bases, and 17 bases separated the two germline ends.

The sample holds many counts of this clonotype. The V gene is TRBV15, the J gene TRBJ2-1; TRBD2 agrees at 8 bases. Trimming removed 3 bases from V and 3 bases from J; junction bases left unmatched: 10. The germline gives CDR1 LNHNV, CDR2 YYDKDF (reference sequence). This CDR3 has 17 amino acids. The CDR3 spells CATSRELAGSGYNEQFF. DNA for the CDR3: TGTGCCACCAGCAGGGAATTAGCGGGATCCGGCTACAATGAGCAGTTCTTC.

The table lists this clonotype with many counts. This rearrangement joins TRBV13 to TRBJ2-3, with a possible D match to TRBD2 (6 bases). Trimming removed 4 bases from V and 0 bases from J, with 20 bases in between. The CDR3 length is 18 residues. Germline V lookup: CDR1 PRHDT, CDR2 FYEKMQ (reference sequence). As DNA, the CDR3 is TGTGCCAGCAGCTCCCACACCGGGACTCGCTTAAGCACAGATACGCAGTATTTT. Its protein product is CASSSHTGTRLSTDTQYF.

This clonotype was detected ten times or more. The chain is built from TRBV28 and TRBJ2-4; D may be TRBD2 (7 bases). This CDR3 contains 15 residues. Germline-derived CDR1 and CDR2 are MDHEN and SYDVKM. V dropped 10 bases and J dropped 4 bases, with 20 bases sitting between them. In nucleotides, the CDR3 is TGTGCCACCTCAACTCGGGGGGCGTTGAAAAACATTCAGTACTTC. Protein product: CATSTRGALKNIQYF.

The table lists this clonotype with a few counts. This sequence joins TRBV5-1 and TRBJ2-7, with D unresolved. V dropped 1 base and J dropped 3 bases, with 8 bases sitting between them. The CDR3 is made up of 13 amino acids. The V gene's germline CDR1 is SGHRS and CDR2 YFSETQ. DNA for the CDR3: TGCGCCAGCAGCTTGATGGGGTACTACGAGCAGTACTTC. The encoded protein is CASSLMGYYEQYF.

The genes are TRBV2 and TRBJ1-1, with a possible D match to TRBD1 (5 bases). V was pared by 5 bases and J by 3 bases, with 10 bases between. The CDR3 has 13 amino acids. CDR1 SNHLY and CDR2 FYNNEI come from the germline V gene. This CDR3 is CASSTQGDTEAFF. CDR3 nucleotide sequence: TGTGCCAGCAGTACCCAGGGAGACACTGAAGCTTTCTTT.

CDR3 region: CASSFGGPERSGYTF. CDR3 DNA sequence: TGTGCCAGCAGTTTCGGGGGCCCCGAGAGAAGTGGCTACACCTTC. The rearrangement links TRBV27 to TRBJ1-2, with a possible D match to TRBD1 (6 bases). The germline V gene has CDR1 MNHEY and CDR2 SMNVEV (reference sequence). Trimming shortened V by 3 bases and J by 7 bases, and 18 bases separated the two germline ends. This CDR3 region has 15 residues.

This clonotype was picked up many times. The J gene is TRBJ2-1, the V gene TRBV6-5; the D is unclear. V was clipped by 2 bases and J by 2 bases, with 7 bases between them. CDR3 size: 14 residues. Germline values: CDR1 MNHEY, CDR2 SVGAGI. CDR3 nucleotides: TGTGCCAGCAGTTACCCTGGAACCTACAATGAGCAGTTCTTC. It translates to CASSYPGTYNEQFF.

In its sample, this clonotype was seen many times. The chain recombines TRBV19 with TRBJ1-5, with 8 bases lining up with TRBD1. The CDR3 consists of 17 residues. Germline values: CDR1 LNHDA, CDR2 SQIVND (reference sequence). The trim removed 3 bases at V and 0 bases at J, leaving 7 bases unmatched. CDR3: CASSIRDRKNSNQPQHF. Written as DNA, the CDR3 is TGTGCCAGTAGTATCCGGGACAGGAAAAATAGCAATCAGCCCCAGCATTTT.

V usage is TRBV5-1 and J usage is TRBJ2-7; 7 positions agree with TRBD1. V lost 0 bases to trimming and J lost 6 bases; unmatched junction nucleotides: 3. The CDR3 runs 13 residues. Germline V gene sequence: CDR1 SGHRS, CDR2 YFSETQ. This CDR3 is CASSLVDRAEQYF. The CDR3 coding sequence is TGCGCCAGCAGCTTGGTCGACAGGGCCGAGCAGTACTTC. The entire variable domain, with the rest obtained from reference TRBV5-1 and TRBJ2-7, is as follows: KAGVTQTPRYLIKTRGQQVTLSCSPISGHRSVSWYQQTPGQGLQFLFEYFSETQRNKGNFPGRFSGRQFSNSRSEMNVSTLELGDSALYLCASSLVDRAEQYFGPGTRLTVT.

The chain joins TRBV4-1 to TRBJ2-2; TRBD2 agrees at 7 bases. The CDR3 length is 16 residues. After removal of 1 base from V and 5 bases from J, the junction contained 7 bases not matched to a gene. CDR1 and CDR2 (germline): MGHRA, YSYEKL. The CDR3: CASSQVILADTGELFF. In nucleotides, the CDR3 is TGCGCCAGCAGCCAAGTTATCCTAGCGGATACCGGGGAGCTGTTTTTT.